Shown below are 6 T cell receptor beta chains from a single sample sequenced in a study of T cells in Graves' hyperthyroidism and ophthalmopathy. The investigators amplified TCR beta CDR3 regions from RNA transcripts. HTBI primers drove first-round RT-PCR of the TCR CDR3. Each CDR3 protein gets one entry after TCRdb re-called the multiplex PCR reads with MiXCR. Counted here are around 560,000 distinct CDR3 sequences, roughly a sixth occurring once; the ten biggest clones make up approximately 18%. The material sequenced was blood. The origin of the receptors is a woman between 18 and 29 years old with Graves' hyperthyroidism.

This clonotype was counted ten times or more. The rearrangement uses TRBV7-2 and TRBJ2-7; D possibly corresponds to TRBD2 (7 bases). With 7 bases removed from V and 2 bases from J, the gap between germline ends came to 15 bases. Germline V lookup: CDR1 SGHTA, CDR2 FQGNSA. CDR3 length: 14 residues. CDR3 sequence: CASTLNGGPYEQYF. CDR3 in DNA: TGTGCCAGCACCCTCAACGGGGGGCCCTACGAGCAGTACTTC. Together with reference TRBV7-2 and TRBJ2-7, the CDR3 gives the full variable domain: GAGVSQSPSNKVTEKGKDVELRCDPISGHTALYWYRQSLGQGLEFLIYFQGNSAPDKSGLPSDRFSAERTGGSVSTLTIQRTQQEDSAVYLCASTLNGGPYEQYFGPGTRLTVT.

This clonotype was seen at least ten times. The chain has TRBV3-1 and TRBJ2-7; 13 bases map to TRBD2. The CDR3 is made up of 16 amino acids. J gave up 3 bases and V 1 base, and 3 bases lay outside the gene matches. CDR1 is LGHDT, CDR2 YNNKEL, per germline (reference sequence). The CDR3 bases are TGTGCCAGCAGCCAAGCCCGGACTAGCGGGAGCTACGAGCAGTACTTC. Translated, it gives CASSQARTSGSYEQYF.

This rearrangement joins TRBV20-1 to TRBJ2-7; 8 bases match TRBD1. This CDR3 comprises 14 residues. Germline V gene lookup returns CDR1 DFQATT and CDR2 SNEGSKA (reference sequence). V shed 4 bases, J shed 1 base, and the junction held 6 bases outside the gene matches. The CDR3 nucleotides are TGCAGTGCTATTGACAGGGGAAGGTCCTACGAGCAGTACTTC. Translating it yields CSAIDRGRSYEQYF.

This clonotype was observed many times. This chain connects TRBV2 to TRBJ1-1; D possibly corresponds to TRBD1 (5 bases). The CDR3 runs 14 residues. The germline gives CDR1 SNHLY, CDR2 FYNNEI. The V end lost 4 bases, the J end lost 4 bases, and 13 bases lay between the germline ends. CDR3 region: CASSVLGDPTEAFF. The CDR3 DNA sequence: TGTGCCAGCAGTGTTTTAGGGGACCCCACTGAAGCTTTCTTT.

The chain is built from TRBV6-1 and TRBJ1-2; TRBD1 matches 8 bases. The CDR3 is 14 residues long. CDR1 is MNHNS, CDR2 SASEGT, per germline. Trimming cost V 6 bases and J 5 bases; bases outside gene matches: 8. CDR3 in DNA: TGTGCCAGCAGCGACGGGACAGGCATATATGGCTACACCTTC. Encoded protein: CASSDGTGIYGYTF.

The chain carries TRBV4-1 and TRBJ1-3; D unresolved. V lost 2 bases, J lost 8 bases, and 10 bases lay in between. From germline, CDR1 is MGHRA and CDR2 YSYEKL. The length of the CDR3 is 13 residues. The chain's CDR3 is CASSQLIRDTIYF. Written as DNA, the CDR3 is TGCGCCAGCAGCCAATTAATTCGGGACACCATATATTTT.